The 16 T cell receptor beta chains below come from one sample, sequenced in a study of shared clonotypes between healthy human individuals (dated by TCRdb to the early 2020s). Libraries were prepared through the immunoSEQ multiplex PCR assay. TCRdb took this table from immuneACCESS and kept in-frame rearrangements with V and J called. Such tables lack part of the clones; where checked against another copy, unresolved V genes explain under half of the gap, and the rest is unexplained. The sample includes 400,000 to 550,000 clones, with around 80% observed a single time. Of the sample, more than 10% is held by the ten largest clones. Material for sequencing was PBMCs. These receptors all come from a woman aged 40 to 50 in good health. Some clones in this sample may be carry-over from other donors' samples.

V usage is TRBV11-2 and J usage is TRBJ2-5; D is unclear. The J call may not be correct, given that the DNA end is closer to TRBJ2-7. The germline gives CDR1 SGHAT, CDR2 FQNNGV. The CDR3 spans 12 residues. CDR3 protein: CASSPQMNEQYF. The CDR3 coding sequence is TGTGCCAGCAGCCCCCAAATGAACGAGCAGTACTTC.

This rearrangement joins TRBV10-2 to TRBJ2-7, with 7 bases matching TRBD2. V was pared by 6 bases and J by 2 bases, with 4 bases of the junction left unmatched. The CDR3 runs 13 residues. The germline CDR1 and CDR2 sequences are WSHSY and SAAADI. The CDR3 loop reads CASRASGTYEQYF. The CDR3 DNA follows: TGCGCCAGCAGGGCTAGCGGTACCTACGAGCAGTACTTC.

The CDR3 DNA reads as TGCGCCAGCAGCTTGGGGACCTCCTACAATGAGCAGTTCTTC. Encoded protein: CASSLGTSYNEQFF. V is TRBV5-1 and J is TRBJ2-1; no definite D call. This CDR3 region has 14 residues. V was shortened by 0 bases and J by 0 bases, with 4 bases between the two germline ends. Looked up from germline, CDR1 is SGHRS and CDR2 is YFSETQ.

The genes are TRBV6-1 and TRBJ1-5; D is undetermined. Trimming shortened V by 1 base and J by 2 bases, and 9 bases separated the two germline ends. Germline CDR1 is MNHNS and CDR2 is SASEGT. This CDR3 comprises 15 residues. CDR3 in amino acids: CASSEGGPRNQPQHF. CDR3 in DNA: TGTGCCAGCAGTGAAGGAGGACCTCGCAATCAGCCCCAGCATTTT.

The chain employs TRBV9 and TRBJ1-4, with a weak D call TRBD1 (6 bases). V lost 0 bases, J lost 7 bases, and 13 bases lay in between. Germline V gene lookup returns CDR1 SGDLS and CDR2 YYNGEE. This CDR3 contains 15 residues. As DNA, the CDR3 is TGTGCCAGCAGCGTAGATCAGGGGAGGAGTGAAAAACTGTTTTTT. Its translation: CASSVDQGRSEKLFF.

This clone turned up a few times. The J gene is TRBJ2-6, the V gene TRBV6-1, with D perhaps matching TRBD1 or TRBD2 (5 bases each). CDR1 and CDR2 (germline): MNHNS, SASEGT. This CDR3 contains 15 residues. The V and J ends lost 4 bases and 2 bases respectively, with 9 bases between them. The CDR3 loop reads CASSAGATGANVLTF. The CDR3, as DNA: TGTGCCAGCAGTGCCGGGGCGACTGGGGCCAACGTCCTGACTTTC.

The chain carries TRBV4-3 and TRBJ2-7; D unclear. This CDR3 is built from 15 residues. The V end lost 0 bases, the J end lost 0 bases, and 9 bases lay between the germline ends. CDR1 is LGHNA, CDR2 YSLEER, per germline. The CDR3 DNA reads as TGCGCCAGCAGCCAAGAGATAGGGCTCTCCTACGAGCAGTACTTC. Amino acid sequence: CASSQEIGLSYEQYF.

This clone turned up a few times. The chain joins TRBV30 to TRBJ2-5; no firm D call. V was cut by 4 bases and J by 5 bases, with 11 bases left in between. Germline V gene data show CDR1 as GTSNPN and CDR2 as SVGIG (reference sequence). The CDR3 is 12 residues long. The CDR3 spells CAWIPRQETQYF. The CDR3 DNA is TGTGCCTGGATCCCGCGTCAGGAGACCCAGTACTTC.

The chain joins TRBV29-1 to TRBJ2-7; 9 positions match TRBD1. V lost 4 bases, J lost 4 bases, and 5 bases stayed unmatched. Germline-derived CDR1 and CDR2 are SQVTM and ANQGSEA. The CDR3 extends over 13 amino acids. In DNA, the CDR3 is TGCAGCGTTGTATGGACAGGGGTGTACGAGCAGTACTTC. Translating it yields CSVVWTGVYEQYF.

This chain joins TRBV30 and TRBJ2-7; 8 bases align to TRBD1. CDR1 GTSNPN and CDR2 SVGIG come from the germline V gene (reference sequence). The V segment lost 4 bases and the J segment 0 bases; nucleotides outside the gene matches: 8. The CDR3 is 15 amino acids. The CDR3 region is CAWTQRGTGSYEQYF. In DNA, the CDR3 is TGTGCCTGGACACAGAGGGGGACAGGCTCCTACGAGCAGTACTTC. Full variable domain (missing parts from reference TRBV30 and TRBJ2-7): SQTIHQWPATLVQPVGSPLSLECTVEGTSNPNLYWYRQAAGRGLQLLFYSVGIGQISSEVPQNLSASRPQDRQFILSSKKLLLSDSGFYLCAWTQRGTGSYEQYFGPGTRLTVT.

The genes are TRBV29-1 and TRBJ1-2; 8 nucleotides match TRBD1. Unmatched junction bases numbered 5, after V lost 8 bases and J lost 6 bases. The germline V gene encodes CDR1 SQVTM and CDR2 ANQGSEA. The CDR3 is made up of 11 amino acids. In DNA, the CDR3 is TGCAGCACAGGGGGGGTCAATGGCTACACCTTC. Its translation: CSTGGVNGYTF.

This chain links TRBV4-2 with TRBJ2-7; possibly TRBD1 or TRBD2 for D (5 bases each). Trimming stripped 0 bases from V and 0 bases from J, with 9 bases between. Looked up from germline, CDR1 is LGHNA and CDR2 is YNFKEQ. The length of the CDR3 is 15 residues. The CDR3 region is CASSQDIGTSYEQYF. The CDR3 DNA reads TGTGCCAGCAGCCAAGACATAGGGACCTCCTACGAGCAGTACTTC.

The chain combines TRBV28 with TRBJ1-1, with 10 nucleotides matching TRBD1. Germline V gene lookup returns CDR1 MDHEN and CDR2 SYDVKM. The CDR3 has 14 residues. V gave up 5 bases and J gave up 6 bases; unmatched junction bases: 6. As DNA, the CDR3 is TGTGCCAGCAGTCCTCTCGACAGGGGGCCTGAAGCTTTCTTT. As protein: CASSPLDRGPEAFF.

The CDR3 DNA follows: TGCGCCAGCAGCTTGACAGGAACCTACGAGCAGTACTTC. It codes for CASSLTGTYEQYF. V is TRBV5-1 and J is TRBJ2-5, with a tentative D call TRBD1 (5 bases). Gene TRBJ2-7 matches the end of the DNA better, so the J call may be wrong. CDR3 length equals 13 residues. Germline CDR1 reads SGHRS; CDR2 reads YFSETQ.

This chain uses TRBV5-4 with TRBJ2-1, with 9 bases lining up with TRBD1. This CDR3 comprises 14 residues. Per germline, CDR1 SGHNT and CDR2 YYREEE (reference sequence). Trimming cost V 6 bases and J 4 bases; bases outside gene matches: 5. The CDR3 reads CASTNRGRYNEQFF. In nucleotides, the CDR3 is TGTGCCAGCACCAACAGGGGGCGATACAATGAGCAGTTCTTC.

The CDR3 DNA reads as TGTGCCAGCAGTTACGGCAGCATAGGGGAGACCCAGTACTTC. It translates to CASSYGSIGETQYF. The chain couples TRBV6-6 to TRBJ2-5; D is undetermined. The germline V gene encodes CDR1 MNHNY and CDR2 SVGAGI (reference sequence). The CDR3 sequence is 14 residues long. V was shortened by 2 bases and J by 5 bases, with 12 bases between the two germline ends.